This T cell receptor beta chain was observed in a study of monozygotic twins with inflammatory bowel disease. Per germline, CDR1 DFQATT and CDR2 SNEGSKA (reference sequence). The CDR3 contains 14 residues. With the 5' RACE reads reprocessed, TCRdb shows one record per CDR3 protein and no DNA. Found here are roughly 140,000 distinct CDR3 sequences; the top ten clones hold 2.4%. The sample comprised blood. This chain joins TRBV20-1 and TRBJ1-5; TCRdb's D call of TRBD1 is untestable without DNA. The sequence derives from a human donor with ulcerative colitis or Crohn's disease, or a healthy co-twin of an affected twin (not recorded which). This CDR3 reads CSARDLGSRQPQHF.